This T cell receptor beta chain is drawn from a study of post-analysis software for immune sequencing data. Study-wide points: In patients, about 5 TRBV segments were more frequent than in controls, with TRBV5-6, TRBV5-1 and TRBV20-1 among them. Those with multiple sclerosis, the patient group, showed significantly lower normalized Chao1 diversity than controls. With F measure, samples from one preparation batch clustered together strongly.

Trimming pared 3 bases from V and 4 bases from J, leaving 16 bases between. The CDR3 extends over 14 amino acids. Germline assignment: CDR1 DFQATT and CDR2 SNEGSKA (reference sequence). This clonotype was seen a handful of times. Antigen: not known. Carried by the TCR beta cDNA libraries were unique molecular identifiers. It was from roughly 1.1 to 9.2 million T cells that around 500,000 cDNA molecules came. In TCRdb, the PCR reads were re-called with MiXCR into one record per CDR3 protein. The sample contains 650,000 to 850,000 distinct CDR3 sequences, 46% of which appear only once. The source is a girl between 5 and 17 years old with multiple sclerosis. The sequenced material came from blood. This chain uses TRBV20-1 with TRBJ2-7; D perhaps matches TRBD1 (6 bases). The CDR3 protein is CSARVIQGPYEQYF. CDR3 in DNA: TGCAGTGCTAGGGTCATACAGGGTCCTTACGAGCAGTACTTC.